These 27 T cell receptor beta chains were sequenced from one sample in a study of T cell responses to AZD1222 COVID-19 vaccine. The method was immunoSEQ multiplex PCR; TCRdb's version includes in-frame clones alone and lacks a portion of them. The table includes about 75,000 clones, about 91% detected once. This specimen was peripheral blood, taken 28 days after the second dose of the MenACWY control vaccine. These receptors came from an adult who received the MenACWY meningococcal vaccine as a control.

This clone occurred once. V is TRBV29-1 and J is TRBJ1-2; D call uncertain. The germline V gene has CDR1 SQVTM and CDR2 ANQGSEA. The CDR3 sequence is 11 residues long. The V end lost 6 bases, the J end lost 0 bases, and 5 bases lay between the germline ends. The CDR3 loop is CSVTPNYGYTF. The DNA for the CDR3 is TGCAGCGTAACCCCTAACTATGGCTACACCTTC.

This clone occurred once. The rearrangement links TRBV29-1 to TRBJ2-1, with 8 bases aligning to TRBD2. This CDR3 spans 13 amino acids. Germline V lookup: CDR1 SQVTM, CDR2 ANQGSEA. Trimming cost V 7 bases and J 8 bases; bases outside gene matches: 10. This CDR3 is CSATPGGQDEQFF. DNA of the CDR3: TGCAGCGCCACGCCGGGGGGGCAGGATGAGCAGTTCTTC.

This clone was picked up one time. The chain employs TRBV6-5 and TRBJ1-3; TRBD1 agrees at 7 bases. Germline CDR1 is MNHEY and CDR2 is SVGAGI. The V gene end was trimmed by 7 bases and the J gene end by 2 bases; junction bases not matched to a gene: 8. The CDR3 consists of 15 residues. DNA of the CDR3: TGTGCCAGCACTAGACAGGGCGGGACTGGAAACACCATATATTTT. This translates into CASTRQGGTGNTIYF.

The rearrangement uses TRBV3-1 (or the pseudogene TRBV3-2) and TRBJ1-3; no reliable D call. This CDR3 has 17 amino acids. V was clipped by 1 base and J by 0 bases, with 13 bases between them. The germline V gene encodes CDR1 LGHDT and CDR2 YNNKEL (reference sequence). CDR3 nucleotides: TGTGCCAGCAGCCAAGTCGGTGGGAGGTTCTCTGGAAACACCATATATTTT. This translates into CASSQVGGRFSGNTIYF.

The chain joins TRBV19 to TRBJ1-4, with D unclear. V was cut by 6 bases and J by 11 bases, with 22 bases left in between. Germline V lookup: CDR1 LNHDA, CDR2 SQIVND (reference sequence). CDR3 length: 15 amino acids. The CDR3 reads CASRVGRTRDWKLFF. CDR3 sequence (DNA): TGTGCCAGTAGGGTCGGAAGGACGCGTGATTGGAAACTGTTTTTT.

This rearrangement joins TRBV19 to TRBJ1-5; D is perhaps TRBD1 (5 bases). With 1 base removed from V and 7 bases from J, the gap between germline ends came to 14 bases. Germline V gene data show CDR1 as LNHDA and CDR2 as SQIVND (reference sequence). CDR3 size: 15 residues. CDR3 sequence reads: CASSIVLQGSQPQHF. The CDR3 DNA reads as TGTGCCAGTAGTATAGTCTTGCAGGGTAGCCAGCCCCAGCATTTT.

The chain recombines TRBV5-5 with TRBJ2-7; D gene uncertain. Trimming left V 4 bases short and J 5 bases short, with 10 bases between. Looked up from germline, CDR1 is SGHKS and CDR2 is YYEKEE (reference sequence). The length of the CDR3 is 12 residues. The CDR3 loop is CASSEDLHEQYF. DNA of the CDR3: TGTGCCAGCAGCGAGGACCTTCACGAGCAGTACTTC.

The chain carries TRBV5-4 and TRBJ1-6; D remains ambiguous. This CDR3 contains 13 residues. CDR1 is SGHNT, CDR2 YYREEE, per germline (reference sequence). V was shortened by 4 bases and J by 8 bases, with 10 bases between the two germline ends. CDR3 in DNA: TGTGCCAGCAGCGGCCGGGAGTATTCACCCCTCCACTTT. Its protein is CASSGREYSPLHF.

The chain combines TRBV5-6 with TRBJ2-3, with 8 positions matching TRBD1. The V gene end was trimmed by 4 bases and the J gene end by 8 bases; junction bases not matched to a gene: 12. The CDR3 has 15 residues. In germline, CDR1 is SGHDT, CDR2 YYEEEE. The CDR3 sequence: CASSRSVQGAGTQYF. CDR3 bases: TGTGCCAGCAGCAGGAGCGTGCAGGGGGCCGGTACGCAGTATTTT.

The chain employs TRBV2 and TRBJ1-2; 10 nucleotides match TRBD1. The CDR3 sequence is 14 residues long. Germline V gene sequence: CDR1 SNHLY, CDR2 FYNNEI. Trimming took 8 bases from V and 8 from J; bases not matched to a gene: 11. Here the CDR3 reads CASRRSGQGGGYTF. The CDR3 DNA reads as TGTGCCAGCCGTCGGTCAGGACAGGGGGGAGGCTACACCTTC. The full variable domain, rest sourced from reference TRBV2 and TRBJ1-2, is EPEVTQTPSHQVTQMGQEVILRCVPISNHLYFYWYRQILGQKVEFLVSFYNNEISEKSEIFDDQFSVERPDGSNFTLKIRSTKLEDSAMYFCASRRSGQGGGYTFGSGTRLTVV.

The J gene is TRBJ2-2, the V gene TRBV19; D tentatively reads TRBD1 or TRBD2 (5 bases each). CDR1 is LNHDA and CDR2 is SQIVND in the germline V gene (reference sequence). V shed 7 bases and J shed 0 bases, with 9 bases lying between them. The CDR3 covers 14 residues. The CDR3 region has the DNA TGTGCCAGTACCGGGACGGCGAACACCGGGGAGCTGTTTTTT. This translates into CASTGTANTGELFF.

V and J are TRBV6-5 and TRBJ2-1, with unresolved D. Germline CDR1 reads MNHEY; CDR2 reads SVGAGI. V shed 7 bases and J shed 3 bases, with 10 bases lying between them. The CDR3 has 13 amino acids. The CDR3 bases are TGTGCCAGCACCACGACTGTCTACAATGAGCAGTTCTTC. Residues: CASTTTVYNEQFF.

V gene TRBV30 combines with J gene TRBJ1-2; maybe TRBD1 (5 bases). Between the trimmed V and J ends, which lost 2 bases and 7 bases, there was a span of 8 bases. The germline V gene encodes CDR1 GTSNPN and CDR2 SVGIG (reference sequence). The CDR3 runs to 11 residues. The chain's CDR3 is CAWSKGSGYTF. As DNA, the CDR3 is TGTGCCTGGAGTAAGGGGTCTGGCTACACCTTC.

The rearrangement joins TRBV5-1 to TRBJ2-1; 7 nucleotides align to TRBD1. V dropped 4 bases and J dropped 8; count of bases not matched to a gene: 9. Germline V gene lookup returns CDR1 SGHRS and CDR2 YFSETQ. The CDR3 spans 14 residues. The CDR3 DNA sequence: TGCGCCAGCAGCGAAGGACAGGAGAGCCATGAGCAGTTCTTC. Encoded protein: CASSEGQESHEQFF. Using reference TRBV5-1 and TRBJ2-1 for the parts outside the CDR3, the full variable domain is KAGVTQTPRYLIKTRGQQVTLSCSPISGHRSVSWYQQTPGQGLQFLFEYFSETQRNKGNFPGRFSGRQFSNSRSEMNVSTLELGDSALYLCASSEGQESHEQFFGPGTRLTVL.

The CDR3 DNA reads as TGTGCCAGCACAGGGTCCCCCTACGAGCAGTACTTC. Amino acid sequence: CASTGSPYEQYF. The V call is TRBV28, the J call TRBJ2-7, with a weak D call TRBD1 (5 bases). Deletions cut 7 bases from V and 2 bases from J, with 9 bases between. CDR1 and CDR2 from the germline V gene are MDHEN and SYDVKM. The CDR3 length is 12 residues.

This chain links TRBV12-3 or TRBV12-4 with TRBJ2-5, with D unresolved. V lost 5 bases and J lost 7, with 11 bases in between. CDR3 length: 12 amino acids. The CDR3 nucleotides are TGTGCCAGCAGTAGGACCCTGGGGACCCAGTACTTC. Its protein product is CASSRTLGTQYF.

The chain is built from TRBV6-1 and TRBJ2-6; 9 nucleotides agree with TRBD2. V trimming: 4 bases; J trimming: 4 bases; junction bases outside the gene matches: 11. The CDR3 is 18 amino acids. Germline V gene lookup returns CDR1 MNHNS and CDR2 SASEGT. The CDR3 region is CASSVASGALRGANVLTF. The CDR3 coding sequence is TGTGCCAGCAGTGTTGCTAGCGGGGCCCTCCGGGGGGCCAACGTCCTGACTTTC.

The chain has TRBV19 and TRBJ2-7; no reliable D call. Germline V gene data show CDR1 as LNHDA and CDR2 as SQIVND (reference sequence). Trimming took off 3 bases at V and 6 bases at J, with 15 bases between the two ends. The CDR3 is made up of 14 amino acids. The CDR3 sequence is CASSIRSDSLEQYF. CDR3 nucleotides: TGTGCCAGTAGTATTCGCTCGGATTCTCTCGAGCAGTACTTC. Supplemented by reference TRBV19 and TRBJ2-7, the full variable domain reads DGGITQSPKYLFRKEGQNVTLSCEQNLNHDAMYWYRQDPGQGLRLIYYSQIVNDFQKGDIAEGYSVSREKKESFPLTVTSAQKNPTAFYLCASSIRSDSLEQYFGPGTRLTVT.

The V call is TRBV19, the J call TRBJ2-1; D ambiguous. The germline V gene encodes CDR1 LNHDA and CDR2 SQIVND (reference sequence). CDR3 length: 13 amino acids. V gave up 1 base and J gave up 9 bases, with 10 bases separating them. This CDR3 is CASSIGQISEQFF. In DNA, the CDR3 is TGTGCCAGTAGTATAGGGCAGATCAGTGAGCAGTTCTTC.

This clone has a handful of counts. This sequence joins TRBV12-3 or TRBV12-4 and TRBJ2-7; D gene ambiguous. The ends were cut back, 10 bases at V and 3 bases at J, with 13 bases in the middle. The CDR3 loop spans 12 amino acids. The CDR3 DNA is TGTGCCACTCCGGACCCTTACTACGAGCAGTACTTC. This gives the protein CATPDPYYEQYF.

This clone was recorded a few times. The V and J genes are TRBV28 and TRBJ2-7, with D perhaps matching TRBD2 (6 bases). This CDR3 region has 13 residues. Looked up from germline, CDR1 is MDHEN and CDR2 is SYDVKM. Deletions cut 4 bases from V and 3 bases from J, with 10 bases between. DNA of the CDR3: TGTGCCAGCAGTTCCGGGACTTACTACGAGCAGTACTTC. Translating it yields CASSSGTYYEQYF.

The J gene is TRBJ1-5, the V gene TRBV6-2 or TRBV6-3; a possible D gene is TRBD1 (6 bases). The CDR3 extends over 15 amino acids. Trimming stripped 5 bases from V and 1 base from J, with 12 bases between. Germline V gene lookup returns CDR1 MNHEY and CDR2 SVGEGT. CDR3 coding DNA: TGTGCCAGCAGTCCCCAGGGGTTAAGCAATCAGCCCCAGCATTTT. It is translated as CASSPQGLSNQPQHF.

V gene TRBV30 combines with J gene TRBJ2-5; perhaps TRBD2 as D (6 bases). This CDR3 region has 15 residues. Per germline, CDR1 GTSNPN and CDR2 SVGIG (reference sequence). Trimming took off 3 bases at V and 5 bases at J, with 19 bases between the two ends. CDR3 loop: CAWREGTRLGETQYF. The CDR3 coding sequence is TGTGCCTGGAGAGAAGGGACTCGCCTGGGTGAGACCCAGTACTTC.

The chain combines TRBV10-1 with TRBJ2-2; 9 bases are a match to TRBD1. The germline CDR1 and CDR2 sequences are WNHNN and SYGVQD (reference sequence). The CDR3 has 16 residues. V lost 10 bases to trimming and J lost 4 bases; unmatched junction nucleotides: 13. The CDR3 protein is CANIPPGQGSTGELFF. For the CDR3, the DNA is TGCGCCAACATACCTCCGGGACAGGGCAGCACCGGGGAGCTGTTTTTT.

This clone was seen just once. J is TRBJ1-1 and V is TRBV15; 7 bases match TRBD1. This CDR3 is 18 amino acids long. With 0 bases clipped from V and 0 bases from J, the junction kept 10 bases outside the gene matches. Per the germline V gene, CDR1 is LNHNV and CDR2 is YYDKDF (reference sequence). The CDR3 is CATSRDLGDRGLNTEAFF. CDR3 nucleotides: TGTGCCACCAGCAGAGATCTCGGGGACAGAGGGTTGAACACTGAAGCTTTCTTT.

The chain has TRBV14 and TRBJ1-6; TRBD1 might be the D (5 bases). V lost 2 bases to trimming and J lost 6 bases, with 11 bases between them. The CDR3 is made up of 15 amino acids. The germline gives CDR1 SGHDN, CDR2 FVKESK. CDR3 loop: CASSQIQGGNSPLHF. The CDR3, as DNA: TGTGCCAGCAGCCAAATTCAGGGTGGTAATTCACCCCTCCACTTT.

This chain connects TRBV9 to TRBJ2-5; 8 bases are shared with TRBD2. V lost 5 bases to trimming and J lost 3 bases; unmatched junction nucleotides: 9. There are 15 residues in the CDR3. Germline CDR1 SGDLS, CDR2 YYNGEE. CDR3 protein: CASSPRGGIEETQYF. CDR3 DNA sequence: TGTGCCAGCAGTCCCCGGGGGGGCATTGAAGAGACCCAGTACTTC.